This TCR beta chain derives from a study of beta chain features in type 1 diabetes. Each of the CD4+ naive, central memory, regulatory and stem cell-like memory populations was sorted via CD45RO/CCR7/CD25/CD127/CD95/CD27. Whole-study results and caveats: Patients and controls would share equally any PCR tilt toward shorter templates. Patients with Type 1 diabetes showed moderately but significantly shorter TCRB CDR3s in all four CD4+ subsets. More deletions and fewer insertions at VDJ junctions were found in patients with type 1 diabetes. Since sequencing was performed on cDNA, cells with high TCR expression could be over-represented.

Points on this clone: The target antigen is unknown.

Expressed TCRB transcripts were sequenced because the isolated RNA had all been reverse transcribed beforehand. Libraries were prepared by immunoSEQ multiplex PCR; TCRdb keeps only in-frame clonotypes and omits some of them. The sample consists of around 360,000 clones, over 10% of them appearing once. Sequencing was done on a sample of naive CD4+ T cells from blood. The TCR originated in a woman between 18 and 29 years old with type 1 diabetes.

In DNA form, the CDR3 reads TGTGCCAGCATCCAGGGGCCCAAGCAGTTCTTC. This translates into CASIQGPKQFF. This chain connects TRBV28 to TRBJ2-1, with D possibly matching TRBD1 (6 bases). V was shortened by 7 bases and J by 11 bases, with 12 bases between the two germline ends. CDR1 MDHEN and CDR2 SYDVKM come from the germline V gene. The CDR3 length is 11 residues.